Sequencing of this T cell receptor (beta chain) was carried out in a study of lymphopenia after photon versus proton radiotherapy. Study-level findings and limits: Proton therapy kept repertoires fairly stable, unlike photons, which gained effector/memory cells. After lymphocyte nadir, photon-treated repertoires showed oligoclonal expansion, especially CD8+ Temra. In patients who died, overall survival fell as post-nadir TCR diversity dropped more. Only patients who died were analyzed for survival; proton advantage is unproven.

Libraries were prepared by immunoSEQ multiplex PCR; TCRdb keeps only in-frame clonotypes and omits some of them. The repertoire includes 60,000 to 75,000 clones, around 90% of them detected once, and roughly 13% sits in the top ten. This clone was seen just once. Its target is not known. Germline V gene sequence: CDR1 SGHTA, CDR2 FQGNSA. The CDR3 spans 17 residues. Trimming took 0 bases from V and 9 from J; bases not matched to a gene: 5. The receptor was derived from a man older than 75 with esophageal cancer. The sequencing here drew on peripheral blood, taken from a patient treated with proton-based radiotherapy. The rearrangement joins TRBV7-2 to TRBJ2-1; 16 nucleotides match TRBD2. The CDR3 DNA sequence: TGTGCCAGCAGCTTAGCCCCCGGGACTAGCGGGAGGGGTGAGCAGTTCTTC. Residues: CASSLAPGTSGRGEQFF.